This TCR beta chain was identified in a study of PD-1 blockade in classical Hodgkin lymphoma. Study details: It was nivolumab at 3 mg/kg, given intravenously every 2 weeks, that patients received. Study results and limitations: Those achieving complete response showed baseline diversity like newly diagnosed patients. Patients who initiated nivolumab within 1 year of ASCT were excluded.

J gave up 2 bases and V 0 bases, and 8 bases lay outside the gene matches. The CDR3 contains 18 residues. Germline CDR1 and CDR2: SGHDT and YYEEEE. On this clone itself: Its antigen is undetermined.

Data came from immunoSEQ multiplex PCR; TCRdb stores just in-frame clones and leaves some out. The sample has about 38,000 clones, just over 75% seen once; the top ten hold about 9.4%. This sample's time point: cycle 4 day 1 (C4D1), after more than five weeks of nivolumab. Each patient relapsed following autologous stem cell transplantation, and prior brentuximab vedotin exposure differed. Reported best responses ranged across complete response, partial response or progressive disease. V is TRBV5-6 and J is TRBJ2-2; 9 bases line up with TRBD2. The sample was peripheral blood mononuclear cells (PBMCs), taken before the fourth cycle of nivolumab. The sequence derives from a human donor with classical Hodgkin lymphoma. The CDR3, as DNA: TGTGCCAGCAGCTTGGTGGGCAGCGGGGGGACCAACACCGGGGAGCTGTTTTTT. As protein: CASSLVGSGGTNTGELFF.